The 9 T cell receptor beta chains reported below all come from one sample, sequenced in a study of cytomegalovirus exposure and HLA in healthy donors (dated by TCRdb to 2016 to 2017). The library was obtained by the immunoSEQ multiplex PCR assay. For the multiplex PCR, a mixture combining 60 forward primers for TCR Vbeta segments and 13 reverse primers for TCR Jbeta segments was used. The clones in this table, taken by TCRdb from immuneACCESS, are in-frame only. Not every clone is retained; where verified, under half of the shortfall comes from an unresolved V gene, and the cause of the rest is unknown. The table for this sample lists about 140,000 clones; roughly three fifths of them were counted only once. Less than 2% of the sample rests with the top ten. Sequenced input: PBMCs. The receptor set was obtained from a male donor in good health and CMV-seronegative.

The chain has TRBV19 and TRBJ1-2; D unresolved. The CDR3 totals 13 residues. Trimming took off 2 bases at V and 4 bases at J, with 8 bases between the two ends. The germline V gene encodes CDR1 LNHDA and CDR2 SQIVND (reference sequence). CDR3 DNA sequence: TGTGCCAGTAGTATATCGGGAACCTATGGCTACACCTTC. Translation gives CASSISGTYGYTF.

This clone was detected only a few times. This rearrangement joins TRBV19 to TRBJ1-5, with 7 bases lining up with TRBD1. The germline V gene has CDR1 LNHDA and CDR2 SQIVND (reference sequence). J gave up 2 bases and V 5 bases, and 9 bases lay outside the gene matches. The CDR3 totals 16 residues. The CDR3 sequence: CASSEYRGIRNQPQHF. The CDR3 bases are TGTGCCAGTAGTGAATACAGGGGCATTCGCAATCAGCCCCAGCATTTT.

This clone was observed a few times. The chain joins TRBV7-8 to TRBJ1-4; D is uncertain. The ends were cut back, 3 bases at V and 9 bases at J, with 14 bases in the middle. The length of the CDR3 is 14 residues. Per the germline V gene, CDR1 is SGHVS and CDR2 is FQNEAQ. The CDR3 is CASSFEGSQQKLFF. DNA for the CDR3: TGTGCCAGCAGCTTCGAGGGTTCCCAACAAAAACTGTTTTTT.

On this clone: At the DNA level, this CDR3 is encoded by other sequences in the same sample as well. This chain uses TRBV4-2 with TRBJ2-5; TRBD2 matches at 13 bases. The CDR3 has 18 amino acids. Germline lookup yields CDR1 LGHNA and CDR2 YNFKEQ. The junction had 10 bases not matched to a gene; V was cut back by 1 base and J by 5 bases. This CDR3 is CASSQAGLAGAAGETQYF. The CDR3 region has the DNA TGTGCCAGCAGCCAAGCCGGACTAGCGGGGGCCGCGGGTGAGACCCAGTACTTC.

This chain joins TRBV18 and TRBJ2-5, with D perhaps TRBD1 (5 bases). The CDR3 loop spans 14 amino acids. Germline lookup yields CDR1 KGHSH and CDR2 LQKENI. The germline V and J ends were trimmed by 2 bases and 5 bases, with 12 bases remaining between them. CDR3 in amino acids: CASSPRGRRETQYF. The CDR3, as DNA: TGTGCCAGCTCACCAAGGGGCAGACGGGAGACCCAGTACTTC.

This clone appeared a single time. The chain has TRBV7-8 and TRBJ2-2; D call uncertain. CDR3 length: 15 amino acids. The ends were cut back, 2 bases at V and 7 bases at J, with 14 bases in the middle. Germline loops: CDR1 SGHVS, CDR2 FQNEAQ. CDR3: CASSLFSLRVGELFF. The CDR3 DNA follows: TGTGCCAGCAGCTTATTTTCCCTCCGAGTCGGGGAGCTGTTTTTT.

This clone occurred a few times. This rearrangement joins TRBV7-6 to TRBJ2-1, with a weak D call TRBD2 (7 bases). There are 16 residues in the CDR3. The V gene's germline CDR1 is SGHVS and CDR2 FNYEAQ. The V end lost 5 bases, the J end lost 5 bases, and 19 bases lay between the germline ends. DNA for the CDR3: TGTGCCAGCAGCCCAGCTCGGGGGGCCAACCACAATGAGCAGTTCTTC. This sequence encodes CASSPARGANHNEQFF. Looking up the rest from reference TRBV7-6 and TRBJ2-1 gives the full variable domain: GAGVSQSPRYKVTKRGQDVALRCDPISGHVSLYWYRQALGQGPEFLTYFNYEAQQDKSGLPNDRFSAERPEGSISTLTIQRTEQRDSAMYRCASSPARGANHNEQFFGPGTRLTVL.

This clone was detected only once. The chain uses TRBV5-1 and TRBJ2-5, with D maybe TRBD1 (6 bases). The germline V gene has CDR1 SGHRS and CDR2 YFSETQ. V lost 2 bases, J lost 4 bases, and 12 bases lay in between. The CDR3 covers 14 residues. CDR3 loop: CASSLQGLRETQYF. Here the CDR3 DNA reads TGCGCCAGCAGCTTACAGGGTTTGAGAGAGACCCAGTACTTC.

This clone was detected only a few times. CDR3 coding DNA: TGCGCCAGCAGCCAAGATCCCCAACAGGGAAGGGAAAAACTGTTTTTT. Amino acids: CASSQDPQQGREKLFF. J is TRBJ1-4 and V is TRBV4-3, with TRBD1 as a possible D gene (6 bases). Trimming took off 0 bases at V and 8 bases at J, with 16 bases between the two ends. Germline V lookup: CDR1 LGHNA, CDR2 YSLEER. The CDR3 loop spans 16 amino acids.